This T cell receptor beta chain stems from a study of response to subunit inactivated influenza vaccine. Study conclusions and caveats: Authors suggested each seasonal flu vaccination may recruit only limited numbers of new T cells.

The CDR3 is made up of 16 amino acids. Germline loops: CDR1 SGHTA, CDR2 FQGNSA. Trimming shortened V by 4 bases and J by 4 bases, and 17 bases separated the two germline ends. Note on this clonotype: Its antigen is as yet unknown.

TCRdb re-called the RT-PCR reads through MiXCR, storing one row per CDR3 protein. Of 630,000 or so distinct CDR3 sequences in the sample, approximately 15% were seen once. The genes are TRBV7-2 and TRBJ2-1; D is uncertain. The origin of this receptor is a man over 45 who received an inactivated influenza vaccine. Sequenced here: PBMCs from blood, sampled 11 to 12 days after vaccination. The CDR3: CASSSIGVWAYNEQFF. The CDR3 region has the DNA TGTGCCAGCAGCTCGATAGGTGTGTGGGCTTACAATGAGCAGTTCTTC.